Here is one T cell receptor beta chain with its context. The entry originates in a study of blood T cell repertoires in COVID-19. The overall study: The study counted Cohort 3 donors as recovered given two negative PCRs, clearance, or symptom resolution.

Sequenced by immunoSEQ multiplex PCR; TCRdb stores in-frame clones only, minus some. Seen here are some 330,000 clones, over 75% observed once, and the top ten hold roughly 2%. V trimming: 4 bases; J trimming: 4 bases; junction bases outside the gene matches: 13. This CDR3 contains 16 residues. Germline CDR1 SGHRS, CDR2 YFSETQ. Source material: PBMCs or T cells enriched from blood (not recorded which). The genes are TRBV5-1 and TRBJ1-2; 7 nucleotides align to TRBD1. The sequence was obtained from a man aged 40-55 years in a cohort exposed to, infected with or recovered from COVID-19 (not recorded which). In DNA form, the CDR3 reads TGCGCCAGCAGCGATGGAGGGACAGAAAAAGTCTATGGCTACACCTTC. Translating gives CASSDGGTEKVYGYTF.